The rows below give T cell receptor beta chains drawn from one sample of a study of T-cell memory formation after mild COVID-19. TCRdb re-derived calls from the 5' RACE reads in MiXCR, one entry per CDR3 protein. This table has roughly 150,000 distinct CDR3 sequences, 13% appearing once. The material sequenced was PBMCs or a T cell subset sorted from them (not recorded which). Source of these receptors: a man in his late teens or twenties who had mild COVID-19 (a few samples of this study predate the infection). Cell type and time point are not known. The CDR3 runs from the conserved cysteine through the conserved F or W. The D gene is left open where the match is weak. A clone size is listed for some rows: how often the clone was seen (once, few, many), or a class if it is expanded.

abundance	d_gene	v_gene	j_gene	CDR3aa	CDR3nt
-	-	TRBV29-1	TRBJ2-5	CSVDLMTGETQYF	TGCAGCGTTGATCTGATGACAGGCGAGACCCAGTACTTC
-	-	TRBV11-2	TRBJ1-1	CASSLVAGITEAFF	TGTGCCAGCAGCTTAGTCGCGGGGATCACTGAAGCTTTCTTT
many	TRBD1	TRBV7-6	TRBJ2-7	CAPKGTDPYEQYF	TGTGCCCCCAAGGGGACAGATCCCTACGAGCAGTACTTC
-	-	TRBV5-1	TRBJ1-2	CASSYREAYGYTF	TGCGCCAGCAGCTACAGGGAGGCTTATGGCTACACCTTC
-	-	TRBV18	TRBJ2-1	CASSPPTNEQFF	TGTGCCAGCTCACCACCGACTAATGAGCAGTTCTTC
few	-	TRBV6-2/TRBV6-3	TRBJ2-5	CASRAEGPQETQYF	TGTGCCAGCAGGGCGGAGGGACCCCAAGAGACCCAGTACTTC
-	-	TRBV5-1	TRBJ2-2	CASQGHGFSTGELFF	TGCGCCAGCCAGGGGCACGGGTTTTCGACCGGGGAGCTGTTTTTT
few	-	TRBV7-3	TRBJ2-7	CASSLNILGEQYF	TGTGCCAGCAGCTTAAACATTCTAGGGGAGCAGTACTTC
many	-	TRBV7-2	TRBJ1-2	CASSPTPQDGYTF	TGTGCCAGCAGCCCTACCCCCCAGGATGGCTACACCTTC
few	-	TRBV7-2	TRBJ1-2	CASSYLNYGYTF	TGTGCCAGCAGCTACTTAAACTATGGCTACACCTTC
few	-	TRBV4-3	TRBJ2-1	CASSQSGLYPYNEQFF	TGCGCCAGCAGCCAATCTGGACTCTACCCGTACAATGAGCAGTTCTTC
few	-	TRBV20-1	TRBJ2-7	CSADPSRGRGYEQYF	TGCAGTGCTGATCCGAGTAGGGGTCGGGGTTACGAGCAGTACTTC
few	TRBD1	TRBV20-1	TRBJ1-5	CSARPDRVSNQPQHF	TGCAGTGCTAGACCGGACAGGGTTAGCAATCAGCCCCAGCATTTT
few	-	TRBV5-1	TRBJ2-3	CASGVSADTQYF	TGCGCCAGCGGGGTCTCGGCAGATACGCAGTATTTT
few	TRBD2	TRBV5-1	TRBJ2-5	CASSPREGGETQYF	TGCGCCAGCAGCCCCCGGGAGGGGGGAGAGACCCAGTACTTC
-	-	TRBV12-3/TRBV12-4	TRBJ1-1	CASTPWGAGEAFF	TGTGCCAGCACCCCGTGGGGGGCTGGTGAAGCTTTCTTT